Included here is one T cell receptor beta chain sequence, with context. Its specificity is unknown. These data originate in a study of identical twins. Broader study findings: Findings depended on cross-sectional statistics rather than tracking the same donors. Shared out-of-frame alpha sequences (those common to twins) showed excess low generation probability.

TCRdb recomputed calls from the 5' RACE reads with MiXCR, one row per CDR3 protein. The data hold about 520,000 distinct CDR3 sequences, with 20% to 25% observed a single time. Germline CDR1 is LGHNA and CDR2 is YSLEER. The CDR3 is 15 amino acids. Germline trimming cut 1 base from V and 4 bases from J; bases unmatched to any gene: 6. The same sample was also studied in work on T cells expressing NK-cell markers. According to that study: Each of roughly 6 donors carried dominant NKG2C+ clonotypes accounting for about 1.0-8% of CD8+ T cells. These clonotypes additionally ranked first within the CD3+CD56-NKG2C+ fraction of a few donors.

The genes are TRBV4-3 and TRBJ2-7; 8 bases agree with TRBD2. The source of this sequence is a woman between 18 and 29 years old in good health. The material sequenced was CD4+ T cells sorted from blood. CDR3 region: CASSQGQREIYEQYF. The CDR3 DNA follows: TGCGCCAGCAGCCAAGGTCAGCGGGAGATATACGAGCAGTACTTC.